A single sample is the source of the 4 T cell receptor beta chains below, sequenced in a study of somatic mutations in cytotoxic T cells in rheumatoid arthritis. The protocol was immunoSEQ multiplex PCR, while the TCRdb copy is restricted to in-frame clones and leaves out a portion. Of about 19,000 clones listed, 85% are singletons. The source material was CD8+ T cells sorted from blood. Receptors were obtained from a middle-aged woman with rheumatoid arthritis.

Written as DNA, the CDR3 is TGTGCCTGGAGTCGTGGGAGCGGGGCCTACAATGAGCAGTTCTTC. As protein: CAWSRGSGAYNEQFF. The J gene is TRBJ2-1, the V gene TRBV30; TRBD2 matches 7 bases. CDR1 is GTSNPN, CDR2 SVGIG, per germline (reference sequence). V dropped 2 bases and J dropped 2; count of bases not matched to a gene: 6. This CDR3 comprises 15 residues.

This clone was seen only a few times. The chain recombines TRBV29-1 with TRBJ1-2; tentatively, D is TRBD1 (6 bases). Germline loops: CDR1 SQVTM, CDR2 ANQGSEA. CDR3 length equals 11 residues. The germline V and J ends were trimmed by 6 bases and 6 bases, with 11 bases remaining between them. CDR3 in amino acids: CSVGQGHGYTF. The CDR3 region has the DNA TGCAGCGTGGGCCAGGGGCATGGCTACACCTTC.

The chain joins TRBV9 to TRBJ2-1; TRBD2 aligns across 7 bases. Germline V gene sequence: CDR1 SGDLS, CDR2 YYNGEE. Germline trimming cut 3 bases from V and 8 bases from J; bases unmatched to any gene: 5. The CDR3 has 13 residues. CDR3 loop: CASSEGTNHEQFF. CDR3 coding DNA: TGTGCCAGCAGCGAGGGGACTAATCATGAGCAGTTCTTC. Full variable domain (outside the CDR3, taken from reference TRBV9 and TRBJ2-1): DSGVTQTPKHLITATGQRVTLRCSPRSGDLSVYWYQQSLDQGLQFLIQYYNGEERAKGNILERFSAQQFPDLHSELNLSSLELGDSALYFCASSEGTNHEQFFGPGTRLTVL.

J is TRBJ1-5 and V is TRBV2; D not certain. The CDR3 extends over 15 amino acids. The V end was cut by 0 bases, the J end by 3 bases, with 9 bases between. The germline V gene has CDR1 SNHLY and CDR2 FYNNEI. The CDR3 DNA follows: TGTGCCAGCAGTGAAGCAGGAGTAAACAATCAGCCCCAGCATTTT. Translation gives CASSEAGVNNQPQHF.